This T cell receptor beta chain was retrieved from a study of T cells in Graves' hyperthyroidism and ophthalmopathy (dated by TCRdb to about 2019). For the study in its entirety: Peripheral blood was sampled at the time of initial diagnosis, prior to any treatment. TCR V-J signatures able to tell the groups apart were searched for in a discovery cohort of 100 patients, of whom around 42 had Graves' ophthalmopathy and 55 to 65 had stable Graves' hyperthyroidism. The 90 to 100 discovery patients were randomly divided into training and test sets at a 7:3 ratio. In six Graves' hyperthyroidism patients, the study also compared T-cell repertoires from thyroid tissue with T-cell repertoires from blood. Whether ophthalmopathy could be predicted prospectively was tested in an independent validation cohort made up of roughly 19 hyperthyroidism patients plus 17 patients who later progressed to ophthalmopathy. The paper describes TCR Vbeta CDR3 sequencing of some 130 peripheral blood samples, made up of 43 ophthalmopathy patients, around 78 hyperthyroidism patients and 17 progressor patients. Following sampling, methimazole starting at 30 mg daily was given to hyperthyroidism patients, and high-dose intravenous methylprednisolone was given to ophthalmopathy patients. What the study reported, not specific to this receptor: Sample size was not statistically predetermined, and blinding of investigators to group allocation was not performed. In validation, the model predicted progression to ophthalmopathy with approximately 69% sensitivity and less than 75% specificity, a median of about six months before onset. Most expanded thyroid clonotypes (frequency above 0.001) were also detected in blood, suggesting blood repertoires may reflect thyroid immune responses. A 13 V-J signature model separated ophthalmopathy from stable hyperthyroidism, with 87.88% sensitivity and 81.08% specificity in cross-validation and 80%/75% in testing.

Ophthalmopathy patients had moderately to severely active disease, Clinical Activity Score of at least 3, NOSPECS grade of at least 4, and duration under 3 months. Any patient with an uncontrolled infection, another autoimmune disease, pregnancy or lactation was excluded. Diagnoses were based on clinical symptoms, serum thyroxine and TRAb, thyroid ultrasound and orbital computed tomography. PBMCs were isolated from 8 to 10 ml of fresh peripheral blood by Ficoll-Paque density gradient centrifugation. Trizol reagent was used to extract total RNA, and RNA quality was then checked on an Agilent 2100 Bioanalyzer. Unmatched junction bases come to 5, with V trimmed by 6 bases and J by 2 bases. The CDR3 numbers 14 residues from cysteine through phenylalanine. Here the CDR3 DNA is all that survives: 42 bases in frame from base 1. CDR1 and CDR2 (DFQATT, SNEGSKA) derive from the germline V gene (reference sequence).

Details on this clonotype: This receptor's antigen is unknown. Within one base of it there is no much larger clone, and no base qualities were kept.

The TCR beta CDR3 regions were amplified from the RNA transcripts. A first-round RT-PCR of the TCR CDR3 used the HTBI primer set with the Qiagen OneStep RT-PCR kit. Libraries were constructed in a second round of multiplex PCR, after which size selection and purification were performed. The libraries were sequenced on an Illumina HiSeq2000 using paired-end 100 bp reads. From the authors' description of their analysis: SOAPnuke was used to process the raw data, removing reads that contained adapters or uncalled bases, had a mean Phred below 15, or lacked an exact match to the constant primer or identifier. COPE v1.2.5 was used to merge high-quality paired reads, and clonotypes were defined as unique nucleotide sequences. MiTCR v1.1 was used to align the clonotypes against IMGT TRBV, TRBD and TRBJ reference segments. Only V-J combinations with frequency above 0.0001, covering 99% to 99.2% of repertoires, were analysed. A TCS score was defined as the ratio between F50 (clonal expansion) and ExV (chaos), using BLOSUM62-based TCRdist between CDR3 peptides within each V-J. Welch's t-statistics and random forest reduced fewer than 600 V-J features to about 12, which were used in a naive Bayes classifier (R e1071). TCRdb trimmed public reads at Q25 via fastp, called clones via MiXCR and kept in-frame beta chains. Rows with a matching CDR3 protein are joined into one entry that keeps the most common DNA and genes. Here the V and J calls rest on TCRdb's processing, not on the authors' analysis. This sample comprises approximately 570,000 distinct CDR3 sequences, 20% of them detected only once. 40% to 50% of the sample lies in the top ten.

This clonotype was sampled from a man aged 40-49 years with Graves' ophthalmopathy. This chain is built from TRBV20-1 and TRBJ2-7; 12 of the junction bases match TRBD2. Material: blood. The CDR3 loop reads CSANGLAGPYEQYF. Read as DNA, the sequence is TGCAGTGCCAACGGACTAGCGGGACCCTACGAGCAGTACTTC.